This T cell receptor (beta chain) is drawn from a study of blood T cell repertoires in COVID-19. The CDR3 extends over 13 amino acids. The V and J ends lost 0 bases and 7 bases respectively, with 9 bases between them. The germline V gene has CDR1 SGHTA and CDR2 FQGNSA. Profiled with immunoSEQ multiplex PCR; TCRdb holds only in-frame clones, not every one. The repertoire holds 200,000 to 250,000 clones, less than 85% seen once, with approximately 1.8% in the top ten. Participants came from some 23 US areas, aged about 18 to 90 years. Sequences were obtained from PBMCs or T cells enriched from blood (not recorded which). The receptor was derived from a man aged 55-75 years who had recovered from COVID-19. This rearrangement joins TRBV7-2 to TRBJ1-2, with unresolved D. The CDR3 coding sequence is TGTGCCAGCAGCTTAGCAGCCCAATCTGGCTACACCTTC. Its protein product is CASSLAAQSGYTF.